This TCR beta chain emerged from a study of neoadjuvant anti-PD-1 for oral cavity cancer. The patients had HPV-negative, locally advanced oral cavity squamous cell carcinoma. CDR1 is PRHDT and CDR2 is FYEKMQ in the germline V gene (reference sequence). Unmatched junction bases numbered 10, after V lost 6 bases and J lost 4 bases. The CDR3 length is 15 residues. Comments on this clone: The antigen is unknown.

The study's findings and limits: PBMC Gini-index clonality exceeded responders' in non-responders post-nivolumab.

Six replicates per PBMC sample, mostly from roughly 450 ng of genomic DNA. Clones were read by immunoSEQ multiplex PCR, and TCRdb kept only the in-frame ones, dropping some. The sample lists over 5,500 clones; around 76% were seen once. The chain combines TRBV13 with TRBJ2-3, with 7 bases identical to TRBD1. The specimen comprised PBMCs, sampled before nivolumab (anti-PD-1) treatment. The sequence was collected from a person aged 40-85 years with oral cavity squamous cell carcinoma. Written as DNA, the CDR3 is TGTGCCAGCAGAGAGCACAGGGGCTTCGCAGATACGCAGTATTTT. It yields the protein CASREHRGFADTQYF.